The source of this TCR beta chain is a study of radiotherapy plus CTLA-4 blockade in lung cancer. Study as a whole: Objective responses occurred in around 20% of patients; approximately 33% had disease control.

TCRdb's copy holds only in-frame clones and misses some; the assay was immunoSEQ multiplex PCR. The repertoire holds approximately 30,000 clones, around four fifths seen once, with roughly 25% in the top ten. The V and J ends lost 2 bases and 6 bases, in that order; junction bases with no gene match: 4. The germline gives CDR1 MNHEY, CDR2 SVGAGI. This CDR3 contains 14 residues. Receiving focal radiation plus CTLA-4 blockade with ipilimumab were patients who had chemo-refractory metastatic non-small-cell lung cancer. The V call is TRBV6-5, the J call TRBJ1-2; TRBD1 agrees at 9 bases. This receptor was identified in a human donor with non-small cell lung cancer that progressed on radiotherapy plus ipilimumab. Sequenced material: peripheral blood, taken from a patient treated with radiotherapy plus ipilimumab. This CDR3 reads CASSYRDRGNGYTF. The DNA of the CDR3 is TGTGCCAGCAGTTACCGTGACAGGGGGAATGGCTACACCTTC.